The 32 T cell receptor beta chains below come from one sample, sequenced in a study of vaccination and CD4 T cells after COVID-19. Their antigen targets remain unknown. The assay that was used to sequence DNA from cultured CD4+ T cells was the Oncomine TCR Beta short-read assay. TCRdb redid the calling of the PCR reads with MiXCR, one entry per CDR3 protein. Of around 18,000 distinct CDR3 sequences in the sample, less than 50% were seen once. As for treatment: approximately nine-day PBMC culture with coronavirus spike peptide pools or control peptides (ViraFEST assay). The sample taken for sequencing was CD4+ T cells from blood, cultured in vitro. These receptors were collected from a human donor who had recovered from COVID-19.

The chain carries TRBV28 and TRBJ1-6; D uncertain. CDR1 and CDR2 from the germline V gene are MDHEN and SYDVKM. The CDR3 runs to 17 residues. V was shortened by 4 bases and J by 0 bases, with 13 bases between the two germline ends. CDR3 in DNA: TGTGCCAGCAGTTCGGCAGCCCCGAGCTCCTATAATTCACCCCTCCACTTT. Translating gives CASSSAAPSSYNSPLHF.

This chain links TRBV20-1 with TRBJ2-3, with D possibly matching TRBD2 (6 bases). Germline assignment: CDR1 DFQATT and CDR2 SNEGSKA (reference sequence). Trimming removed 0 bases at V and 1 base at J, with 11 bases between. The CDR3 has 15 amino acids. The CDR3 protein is CSAREGGRGTDTQYF. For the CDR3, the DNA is TGCAGTGCTAGAGAGGGGGGAAGGGGCACAGATACGCAGTATTTT.

CDR3 DNA: TGTGCCAGCAGCCAAGGGTTAGAGAGGGAGCAGTTCTTC. Its translation is CASSQGLEREQFF. This chain links TRBV4-2 with TRBJ2-1, with unresolved D. Looked up from germline, CDR1 is LGHNA and CDR2 is YNFKEQ. Trimming took off 1 base at V and 10 bases at J, with 11 bases between the two ends. The CDR3 totals 13 residues.

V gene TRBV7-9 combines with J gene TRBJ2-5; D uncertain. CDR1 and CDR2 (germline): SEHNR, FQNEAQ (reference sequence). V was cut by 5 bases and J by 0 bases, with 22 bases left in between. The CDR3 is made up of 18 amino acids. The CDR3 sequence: CASSKPDKNNWYQETQYF. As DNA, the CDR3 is TGTGCCAGCAGCAAACCCGATAAAAATAACTGGTACCAAGAGACCCAGTACTTC. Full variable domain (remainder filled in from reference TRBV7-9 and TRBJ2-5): DTGVSQNPRHKITKRGQNVTFRCDPISEHNRLYWYRQTLGQGPEFLTYFQNEAQLEKSRLLSDRFSAERPKGSFSTLEIQRTEQGDSAMYLCASSKPDKNNWYQETQYFGPGTRLLVL.

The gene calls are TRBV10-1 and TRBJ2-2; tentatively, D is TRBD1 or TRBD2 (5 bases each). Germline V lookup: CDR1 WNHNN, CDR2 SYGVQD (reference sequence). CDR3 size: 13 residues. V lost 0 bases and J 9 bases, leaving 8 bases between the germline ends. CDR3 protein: CASSESGTRELFF. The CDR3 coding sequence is TGCGCCAGCAGTGAGTCTGGGACCCGGGAGCTGTTTTTT.

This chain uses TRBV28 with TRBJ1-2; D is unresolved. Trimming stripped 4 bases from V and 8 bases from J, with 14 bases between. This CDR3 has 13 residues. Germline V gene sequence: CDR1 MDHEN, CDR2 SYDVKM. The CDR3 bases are TGTGCCAGCAGTTCATTGGGAATACAGGGCTACACCTTC. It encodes CASSSLGIQGYTF.

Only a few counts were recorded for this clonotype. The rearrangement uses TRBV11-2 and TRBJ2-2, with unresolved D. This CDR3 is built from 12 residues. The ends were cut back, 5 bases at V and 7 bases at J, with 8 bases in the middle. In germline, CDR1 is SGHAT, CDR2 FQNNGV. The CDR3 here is CASSHMGGELFF. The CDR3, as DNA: TGTGCCAGCAGCCACATGGGCGGGGAGCTGTTTTTT.

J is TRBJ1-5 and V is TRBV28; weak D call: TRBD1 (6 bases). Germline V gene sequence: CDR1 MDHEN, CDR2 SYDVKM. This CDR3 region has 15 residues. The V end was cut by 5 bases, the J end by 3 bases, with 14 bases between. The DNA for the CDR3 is TGTGCCAGCAGTGCCCCGACAGGCGACAATCAGCCCCAGCATTTT. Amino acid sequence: CASSAPTGDNQPQHF.

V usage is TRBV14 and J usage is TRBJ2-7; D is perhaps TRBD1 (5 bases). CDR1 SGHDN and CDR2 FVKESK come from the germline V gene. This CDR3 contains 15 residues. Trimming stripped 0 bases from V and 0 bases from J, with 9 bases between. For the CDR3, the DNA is TGTGCCAGCAGCCAAGATCGACAGACCTCCTACGAGCAGTACTTC. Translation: CASSQDRQTSYEQYF.

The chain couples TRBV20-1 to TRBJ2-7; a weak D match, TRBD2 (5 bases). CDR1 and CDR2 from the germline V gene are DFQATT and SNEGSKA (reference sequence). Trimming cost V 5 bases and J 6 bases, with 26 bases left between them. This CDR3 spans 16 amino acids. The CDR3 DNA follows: TGCAGTGCTTTACCAGTACAGCACGGGATAGATGGCGAGCAGTACTTC. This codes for CSALPVQHGIDGEQYF.

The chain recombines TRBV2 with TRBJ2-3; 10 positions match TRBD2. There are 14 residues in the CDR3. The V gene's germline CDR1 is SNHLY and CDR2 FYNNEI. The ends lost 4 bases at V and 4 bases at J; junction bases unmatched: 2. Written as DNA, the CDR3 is TGTGCCAGCAGTGCAGCGGGAGGGGCAGATACGCAGTATTTT. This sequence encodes CASSAAGGADTQYF. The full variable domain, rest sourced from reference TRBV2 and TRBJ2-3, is EPEVTQTPSHQVTQMGQEVILRCVPISNHLYFYWYRQILGQKVEFLVSFYNNEISEKSEIFDDQFSVERPDGSNFTLKIRSTKLEDSAMYFCASSAAGGADTQYFGPGTRLTVL.

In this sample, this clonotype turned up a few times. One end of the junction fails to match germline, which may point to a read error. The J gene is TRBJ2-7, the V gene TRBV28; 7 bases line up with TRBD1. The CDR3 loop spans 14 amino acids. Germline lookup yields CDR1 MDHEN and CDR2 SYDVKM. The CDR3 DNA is TGTGCCAGCAGCCAAGCCAACAGAGGTTGGGACAGTCGCTTC. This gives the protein CASSQANRGWDSRF.

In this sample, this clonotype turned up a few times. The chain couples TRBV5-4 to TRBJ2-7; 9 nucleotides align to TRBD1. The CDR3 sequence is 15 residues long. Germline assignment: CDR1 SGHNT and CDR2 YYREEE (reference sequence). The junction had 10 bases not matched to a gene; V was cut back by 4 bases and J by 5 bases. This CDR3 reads CASSPPGQGFHEQYF. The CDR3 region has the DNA TGTGCCAGCAGCCCCCCCGGACAGGGGTTCCACGAGCAGTACTTC.

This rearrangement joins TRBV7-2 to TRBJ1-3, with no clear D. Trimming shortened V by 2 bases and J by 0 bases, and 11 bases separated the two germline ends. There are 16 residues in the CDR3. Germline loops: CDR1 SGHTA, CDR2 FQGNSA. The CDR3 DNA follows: TGTGCCAGCAGCTTACACGTGGCCAGCTCTGGAAACACCATATATTTT. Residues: CASSLHVASSGNTIYF.

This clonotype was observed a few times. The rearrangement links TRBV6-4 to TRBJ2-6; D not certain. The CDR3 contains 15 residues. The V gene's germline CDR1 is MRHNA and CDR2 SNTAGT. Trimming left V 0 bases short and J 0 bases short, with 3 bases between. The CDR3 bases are TGTGCCAGCAGTGACTCGAGCTCTGGGGCCAACGTCCTGACTTTC. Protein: CASSDSSSGANVLTF.

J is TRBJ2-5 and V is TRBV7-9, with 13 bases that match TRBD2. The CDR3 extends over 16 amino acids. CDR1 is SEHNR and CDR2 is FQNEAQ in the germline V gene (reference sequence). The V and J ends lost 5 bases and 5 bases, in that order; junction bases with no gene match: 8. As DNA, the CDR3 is TGTGCCAGCAGCCTTGGACTAGCGGGAGTATTGGAGACCCAGTACTTC. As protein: CASSLGLAGVLETQYF.

The CDR3 sequence: CASSDRGNSPLHF. The CDR3 coding sequence is TGTGCCAGCAGTGACAGGGGTAATTCACCCCTCCACTTT. V usage is TRBV6-4 and J usage is TRBJ1-6; a weak D match, TRBD1 (5 bases). Germline CDR1 MRHNA, CDR2 SNTAGT. Between the trimmed V and J ends, which lost 2 bases and 6 bases, there was a span of 5 bases. The length of the CDR3 is 13 residues.

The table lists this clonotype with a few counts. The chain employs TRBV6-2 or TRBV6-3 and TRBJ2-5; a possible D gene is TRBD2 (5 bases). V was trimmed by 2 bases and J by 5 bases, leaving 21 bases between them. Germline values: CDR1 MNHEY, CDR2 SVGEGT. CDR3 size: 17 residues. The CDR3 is CASSYAAGEGSRETQYF. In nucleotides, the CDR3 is TGTGCCAGCAGTTACGCAGCTGGAGAGGGTTCACGGGAGACCCAGTACTTC.

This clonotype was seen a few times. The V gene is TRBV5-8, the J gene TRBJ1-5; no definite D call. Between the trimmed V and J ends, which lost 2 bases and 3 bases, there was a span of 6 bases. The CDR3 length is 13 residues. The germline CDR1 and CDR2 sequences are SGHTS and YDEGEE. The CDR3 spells CASSFDNNQPQHF. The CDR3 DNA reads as TGTGCCAGCAGCTTCGACAACAATCAGCCCCAGCATTTT.

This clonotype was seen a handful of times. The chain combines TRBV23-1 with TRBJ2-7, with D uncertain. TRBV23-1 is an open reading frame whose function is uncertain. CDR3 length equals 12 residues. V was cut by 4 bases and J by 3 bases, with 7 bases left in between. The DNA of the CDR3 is TGCGCCAGCAGTCCGGAGTACTACGAGCAGTACTTC. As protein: CASSPEYYEQYF.

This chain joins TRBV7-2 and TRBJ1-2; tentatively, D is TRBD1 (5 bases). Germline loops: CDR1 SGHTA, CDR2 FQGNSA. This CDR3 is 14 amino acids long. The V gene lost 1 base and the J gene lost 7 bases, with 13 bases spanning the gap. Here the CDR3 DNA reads TGTGCCAGCAGCTTAGTCCCCAGGGAGGGTGGCTACACCTTC. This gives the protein CASSLVPREGGYTF.

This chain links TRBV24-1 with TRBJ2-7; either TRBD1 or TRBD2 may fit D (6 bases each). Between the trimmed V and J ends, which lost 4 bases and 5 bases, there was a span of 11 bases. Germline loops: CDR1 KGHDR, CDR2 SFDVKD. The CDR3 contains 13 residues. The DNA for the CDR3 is TGTGCCACCAGTGAAGGGGGGAGCGACGAGCAGTACTTC. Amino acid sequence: CATSEGGSDEQYF.

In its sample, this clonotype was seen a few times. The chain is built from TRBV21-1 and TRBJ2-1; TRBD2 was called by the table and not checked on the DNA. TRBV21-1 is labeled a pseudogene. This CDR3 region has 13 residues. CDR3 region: CASSPPRRSEQFF. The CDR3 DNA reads TGTGCCAGCAGCCCTCCTAGGAGGAGTGAGCAGTTCTTC.

Written as DNA, the CDR3 is TGTGCCAGCAGCCCCAGGCCGGTAGCGGGAGGTCGGGGGGAGACCCAGTACTTC. It encodes CASSPRPVAGGRGETQYF. The chain is built from TRBV5-4 and TRBJ2-5, with 10 positions matching TRBD2. Germline V gene sequence: CDR1 SGHNT, CDR2 YYREEE (reference sequence). With V trimmed by 4 bases and J by 5 bases, 17 bases remained unmatched. The CDR3 runs 18 residues.

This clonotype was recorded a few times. The CDR3 here is CASSYQLWTNSPLHF. The CDR3 DNA reads as TGTGCCAGCAGTTACCAACTGTGGACTAATTCACCCCTCCACTTT. The chain uses TRBV6-5 and TRBJ1-6; D is undetermined. The CDR3 totals 15 residues. CDR1 and CDR2 from the germline V gene are MNHEY and SVGAGI. Trimming pared 2 bases from V and 6 bases from J, leaving 11 bases between.

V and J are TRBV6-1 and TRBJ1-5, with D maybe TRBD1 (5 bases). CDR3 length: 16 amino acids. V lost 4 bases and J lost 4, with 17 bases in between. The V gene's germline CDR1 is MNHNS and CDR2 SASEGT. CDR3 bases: TGTGCCAGCAGTGCCCTTTTGAAGGGGAGAAATCAGCCCCAGCATTTT. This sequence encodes CASSALLKGRNQPQHF.

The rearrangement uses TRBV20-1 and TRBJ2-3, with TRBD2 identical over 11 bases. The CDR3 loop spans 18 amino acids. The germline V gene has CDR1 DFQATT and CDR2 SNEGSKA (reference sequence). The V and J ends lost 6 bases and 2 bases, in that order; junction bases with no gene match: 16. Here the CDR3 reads CSAPGLAGSPTDTDTQYF. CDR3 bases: TGCAGTGCCCCCGGACTAGCGGGCTCCCCAACAGACACAGATACGCAGTATTTT.

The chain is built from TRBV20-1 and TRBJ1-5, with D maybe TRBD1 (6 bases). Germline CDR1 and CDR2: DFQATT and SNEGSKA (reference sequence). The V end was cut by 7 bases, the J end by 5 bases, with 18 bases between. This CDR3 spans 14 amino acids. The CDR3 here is CSVHPQGNHQPQHF. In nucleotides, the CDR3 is TGCAGTGTTCACCCCCAGGGGAATCATCAGCCCCAGCATTTT.

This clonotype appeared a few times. The CDR3 protein is CASSGNRVGQPQHF. The CDR3 bases are TGTGCCAGCAGTGGAAACAGGGTAGGCCAGCCCCAGCATTTT. The V gene is TRBV6-1, the J gene TRBJ1-5; D is perhaps TRBD1 (6 bases). CDR1 and CDR2 from the germline V gene are MNHNS and SASEGT. Trimming shortened V by 4 bases and J by 7 bases, and 14 bases separated the two germline ends. The CDR3 runs to 14 residues.

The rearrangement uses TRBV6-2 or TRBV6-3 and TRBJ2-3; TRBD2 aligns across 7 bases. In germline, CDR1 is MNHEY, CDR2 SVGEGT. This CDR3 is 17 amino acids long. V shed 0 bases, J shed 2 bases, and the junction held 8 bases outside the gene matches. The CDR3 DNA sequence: TGTGCCAGCAGTTACTCGGCGGCGGGAGTGTTCACAGATACGCAGTATTTT. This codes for CASSYSAAGVFTDTQYF.

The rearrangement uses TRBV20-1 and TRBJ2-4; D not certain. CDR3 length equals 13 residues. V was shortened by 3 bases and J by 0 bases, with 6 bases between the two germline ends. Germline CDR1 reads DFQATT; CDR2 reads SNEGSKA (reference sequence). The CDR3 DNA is TGCAGTGCTAGGGAGATAGCCAAAAACATTCAGTACTTC. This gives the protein CSAREIAKNIQYF.

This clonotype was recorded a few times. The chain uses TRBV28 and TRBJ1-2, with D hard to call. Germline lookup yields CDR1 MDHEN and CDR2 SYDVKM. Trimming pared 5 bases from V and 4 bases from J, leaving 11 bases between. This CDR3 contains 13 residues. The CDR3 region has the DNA TGTGCCAGCAGTACCGGGGAACCCTATGGCTACACCTTC. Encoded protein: CASSTGEPYGYTF.